This T cell receptor beta chain was identified in a study of blood T cell repertoires in COVID-19. On the study more broadly: Donors in the United States, Italy and Spain gave samples during acute or convalescent COVID-19. PBMCs, B-cell-depleted T cells, or T cells provided the cDNA or gDNA that made up the material.

Donors were grouped by their self-reported clinical history. In the authors' methods: Cell counts per sample came from amplifying reference gene primers. TCRdb keeps only in-frame clones here, not all; method: immunoSEQ multiplex PCR. The DNA was the basis for D and trimming; V, J and clone size are from that table. Counted here are around 280,000 clones, 85% to 90% occurring once; the ten biggest clones make up around 1.7%. Per germline, CDR1 MNHNY and CDR2 SVGAGI (reference sequence). This CDR3 is built from 14 residues. V dropped 4 bases and J dropped 2 bases, with 11 bases sitting between them. This clonotype originated in a woman aged 18-29 years with acute COVID-19. V and J are TRBV6-6 and TRBJ1-1, with D possibly TRBD1 on 5 matching bases. The specimen was PBMCs or T cells enriched from blood (not recorded which). The chain's CDR3 is CASSFDRSNTEAFF. CDR3 bases: TGTGCCAGCAGTTTTGACAGAAGTAACACTGAAGCTTTCTTT.